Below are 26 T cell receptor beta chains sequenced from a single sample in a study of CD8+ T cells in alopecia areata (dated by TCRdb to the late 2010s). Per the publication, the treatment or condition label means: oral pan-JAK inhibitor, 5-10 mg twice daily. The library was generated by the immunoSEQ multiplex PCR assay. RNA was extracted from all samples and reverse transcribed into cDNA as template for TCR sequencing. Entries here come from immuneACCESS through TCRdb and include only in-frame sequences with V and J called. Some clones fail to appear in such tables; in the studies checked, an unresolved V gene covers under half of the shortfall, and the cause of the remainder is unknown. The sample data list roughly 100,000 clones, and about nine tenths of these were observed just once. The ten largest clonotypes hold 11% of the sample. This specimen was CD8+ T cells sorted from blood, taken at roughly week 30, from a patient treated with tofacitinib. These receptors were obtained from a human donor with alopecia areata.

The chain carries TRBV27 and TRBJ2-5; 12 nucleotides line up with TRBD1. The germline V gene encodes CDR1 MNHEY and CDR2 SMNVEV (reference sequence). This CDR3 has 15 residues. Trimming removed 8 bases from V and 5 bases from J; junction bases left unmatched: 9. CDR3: CASSPTGTGGETQYF. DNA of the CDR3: TGTGCCAGCTCCCCAACCGGGACAGGGGGCGAGACCCAGTACTTC.

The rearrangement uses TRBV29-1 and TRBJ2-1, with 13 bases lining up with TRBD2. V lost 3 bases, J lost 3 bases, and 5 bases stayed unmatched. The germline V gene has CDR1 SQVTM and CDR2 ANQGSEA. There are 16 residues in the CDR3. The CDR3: CSVEGLAGISYNEQFF. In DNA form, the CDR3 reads TGCAGCGTTGAGGGACTAGCGGGAATCAGCTACAATGAGCAGTTCTTC.

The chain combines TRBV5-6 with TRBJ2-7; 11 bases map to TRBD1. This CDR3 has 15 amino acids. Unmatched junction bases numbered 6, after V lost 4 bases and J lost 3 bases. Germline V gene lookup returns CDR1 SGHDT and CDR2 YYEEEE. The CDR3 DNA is TGTGCCAGCAGCGGAGCCGGGACAGGGGGCTACGAGCAGTACTTC. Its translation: CASSGAGTGGYEQYF. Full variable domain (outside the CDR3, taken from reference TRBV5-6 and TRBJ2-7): DAGVTQSPTHLIKTRGQQVTLRCSPKSGHDTVSWYQQALGQGPQFIFQYYEEEERQRGNFPDRFSGHQFPNYSSELNVNALLLGDSALYLCASSGAGTGGYEQYFGPGTRLTVT.

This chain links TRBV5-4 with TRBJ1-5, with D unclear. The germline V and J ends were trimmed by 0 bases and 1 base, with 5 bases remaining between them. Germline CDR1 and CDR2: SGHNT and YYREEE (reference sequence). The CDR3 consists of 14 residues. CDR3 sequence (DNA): TGTGCCAGCAGCTTGGGCGGCAGCAATCAGCCCCAGCATTTT. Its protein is CASSLGGSNQPQHF. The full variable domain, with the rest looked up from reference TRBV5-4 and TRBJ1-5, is ETGVTQSPTHLIKTRGQQVTLRCSSQSGHNTVSWYQQALGQGPQFIFQYYREEENGRGNFPPRFSGLQFPNYSSELNVNALELDDSALYLCASSLGGSNQPQHFGDGTRLSIL.

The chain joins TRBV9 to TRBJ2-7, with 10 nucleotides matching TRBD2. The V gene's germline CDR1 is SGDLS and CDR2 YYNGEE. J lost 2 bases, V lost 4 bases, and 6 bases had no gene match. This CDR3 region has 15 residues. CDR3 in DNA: TGTGCCAGCAGCCCCTGGACTAGCGGAGCCTACGAGCAGTACTTC. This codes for CASSPWTSGAYEQYF.

CDR3 DNA: TGTGCCAGAGACAGGGGTTATACGCAGTATTTT. This encodes CARDRGYTQYF. This chain joins TRBV27 and TRBJ2-3; the match to TRBD1 covers 8 bases. V shed 9 bases, J shed 7 bases, and the junction held 3 bases outside the gene matches. Germline lookup yields CDR1 MNHEY and CDR2 SMNVEV (reference sequence). This CDR3 is built from 11 residues.

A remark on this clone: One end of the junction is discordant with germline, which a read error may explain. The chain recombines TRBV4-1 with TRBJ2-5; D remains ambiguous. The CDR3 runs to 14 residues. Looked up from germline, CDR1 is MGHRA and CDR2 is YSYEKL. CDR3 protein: CASSQELGPAPLHF. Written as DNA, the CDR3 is TGCGCCAGCAGCCAAGAGTTGGGCCCAGCCCCCCTTCACTTC.

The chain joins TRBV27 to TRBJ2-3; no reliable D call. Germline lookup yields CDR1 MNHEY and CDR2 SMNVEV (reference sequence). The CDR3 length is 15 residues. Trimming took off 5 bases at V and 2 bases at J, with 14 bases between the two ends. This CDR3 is CASSVRAQYTDTQYF. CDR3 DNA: TGTGCCAGCAGTGTCCGGGCCCAGTACACAGATACGCAGTATTTT.

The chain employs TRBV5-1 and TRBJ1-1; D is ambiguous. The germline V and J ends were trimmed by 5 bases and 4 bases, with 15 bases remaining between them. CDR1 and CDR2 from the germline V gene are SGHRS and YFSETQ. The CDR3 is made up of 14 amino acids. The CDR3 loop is CASSHGSAGTEAFF. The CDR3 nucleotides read TGCGCCAGCAGTCACGGGTCAGCGGGCACTGAAGCTTTCTTT.

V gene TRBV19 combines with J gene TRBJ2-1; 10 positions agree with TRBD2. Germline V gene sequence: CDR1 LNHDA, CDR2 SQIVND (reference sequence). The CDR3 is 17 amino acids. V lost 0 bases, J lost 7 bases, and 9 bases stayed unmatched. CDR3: CASSIDPSGSSRNEQFF. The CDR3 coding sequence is TGTGCCAGTAGTATAGATCCTAGCGGGAGCTCTAGGAATGAGCAGTTCTTC.

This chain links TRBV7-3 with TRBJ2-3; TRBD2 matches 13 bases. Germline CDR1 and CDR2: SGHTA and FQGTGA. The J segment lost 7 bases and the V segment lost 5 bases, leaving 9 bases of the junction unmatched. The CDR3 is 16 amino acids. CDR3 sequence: CASSKLAGGPRNTQYF. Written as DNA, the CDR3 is TGTGCCAGCAGCAAACTAGCGGGAGGGCCTCGCAATACGCAGTATTTT. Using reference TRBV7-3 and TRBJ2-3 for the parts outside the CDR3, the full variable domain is GAGVSQTPSNKVTEKGKYVELRCDPISGHTALYWYRQSLGQGPEFLIYFQGTGAADDSGLPNDRFFAVRPEGSVSTLKIQRTERGDSAVYLCASSKLAGGPRNTQYFGPGTRLTVL.

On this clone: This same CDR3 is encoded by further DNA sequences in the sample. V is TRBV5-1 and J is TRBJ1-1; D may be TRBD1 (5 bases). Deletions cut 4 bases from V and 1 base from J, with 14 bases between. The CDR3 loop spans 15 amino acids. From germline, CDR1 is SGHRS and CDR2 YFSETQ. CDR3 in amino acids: CASSPEEGWNTEAFF. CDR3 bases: TGCGCCAGCAGCCCGGAGGAGGGGTGGAACACTGAAGCTTTCTTT.

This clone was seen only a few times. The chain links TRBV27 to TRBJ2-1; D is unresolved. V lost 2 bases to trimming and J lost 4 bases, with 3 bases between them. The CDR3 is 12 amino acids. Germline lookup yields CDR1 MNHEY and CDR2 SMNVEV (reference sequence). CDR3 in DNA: TGTGCCAGCAGTTTAGATTACAATGAGCAGTTCTTC. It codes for CASSLDYNEQFF.

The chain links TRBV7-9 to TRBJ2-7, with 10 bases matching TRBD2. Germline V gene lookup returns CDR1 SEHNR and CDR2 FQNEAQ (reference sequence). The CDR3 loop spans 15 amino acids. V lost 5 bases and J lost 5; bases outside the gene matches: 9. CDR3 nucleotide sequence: TGTGCCAGCAGCCAAGCGGGAGGGCCGTCGGACGAGCAGTACTTC. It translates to CASSQAGGPSDEQYF.

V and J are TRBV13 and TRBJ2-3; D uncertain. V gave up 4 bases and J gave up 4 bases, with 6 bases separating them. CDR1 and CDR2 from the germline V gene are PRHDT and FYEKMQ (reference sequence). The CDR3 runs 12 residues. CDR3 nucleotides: TGTGCCAGCAGCTATACGGCAGATACGCAGTATTTT. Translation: CASSYTADTQYF.

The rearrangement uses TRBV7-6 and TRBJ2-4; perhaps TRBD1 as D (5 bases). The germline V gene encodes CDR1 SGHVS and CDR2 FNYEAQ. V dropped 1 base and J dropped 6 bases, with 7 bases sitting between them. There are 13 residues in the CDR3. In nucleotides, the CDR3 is TGTGCCAGCAGCTTAGGCAGGGCAAACATTCAGTACTTC. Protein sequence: CASSLGRANIQYF.

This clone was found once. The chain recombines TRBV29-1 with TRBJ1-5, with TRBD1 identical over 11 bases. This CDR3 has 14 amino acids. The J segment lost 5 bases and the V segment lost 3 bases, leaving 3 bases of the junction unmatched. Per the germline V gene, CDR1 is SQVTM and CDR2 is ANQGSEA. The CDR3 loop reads CSVDTGQGDQPQHF. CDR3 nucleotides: TGCAGCGTTGATACGGGACAGGGGGATCAGCCCCAGCATTTT. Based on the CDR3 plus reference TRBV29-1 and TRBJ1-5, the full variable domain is SAVISQKPSRDICQRGTSLTIQCQVDSQVTMMFWYRQQPGQSLTLIATANQGSEATYESGFVIDKFPISRPNLTFSTLTVSNMSPEDSSIYLCSVDTGQGDQPQHFGDGTRLSIL.

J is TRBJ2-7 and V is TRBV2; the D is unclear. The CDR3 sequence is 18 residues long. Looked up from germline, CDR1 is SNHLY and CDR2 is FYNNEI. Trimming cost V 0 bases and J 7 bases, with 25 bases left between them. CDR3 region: CASSEARFQPRPTLEQYF. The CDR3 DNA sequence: TGTGCCAGCAGTGAAGCGCGGTTTCAGCCTCGTCCCACGTTGGAGCAGTACTTC.

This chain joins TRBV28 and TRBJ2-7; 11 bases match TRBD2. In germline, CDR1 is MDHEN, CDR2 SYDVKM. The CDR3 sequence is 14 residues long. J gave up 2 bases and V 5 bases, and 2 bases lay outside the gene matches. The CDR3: CASSGLAGPYEQYF. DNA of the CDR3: TGTGCCAGCAGTGGACTAGCGGGCCCCTACGAGCAGTACTTC.

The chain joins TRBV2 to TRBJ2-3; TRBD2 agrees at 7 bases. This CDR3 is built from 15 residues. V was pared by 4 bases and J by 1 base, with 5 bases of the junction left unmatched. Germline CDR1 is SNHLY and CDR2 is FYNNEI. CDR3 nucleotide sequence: TGTGCCAGCAGTGGCGGGACTACGGGCACAGATACGCAGTATTTT. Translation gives CASSGGTTGTDTQYF.

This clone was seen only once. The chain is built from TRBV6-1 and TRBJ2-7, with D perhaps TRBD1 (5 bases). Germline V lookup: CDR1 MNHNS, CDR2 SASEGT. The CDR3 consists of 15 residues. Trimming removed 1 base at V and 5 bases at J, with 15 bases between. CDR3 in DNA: TGTGCCAGCAGTGAAGGAATCGGCAGGGCGGACGAGCAGTACTTC. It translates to CASSEGIGRADEQYF.

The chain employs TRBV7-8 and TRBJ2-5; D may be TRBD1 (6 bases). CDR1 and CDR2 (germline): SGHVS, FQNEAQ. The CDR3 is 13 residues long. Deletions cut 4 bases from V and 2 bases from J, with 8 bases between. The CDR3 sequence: CASSSDSQETQYF. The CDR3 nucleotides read TGTGCCAGCAGCTCGGACAGTCAAGAGACCCAGTACTTC.

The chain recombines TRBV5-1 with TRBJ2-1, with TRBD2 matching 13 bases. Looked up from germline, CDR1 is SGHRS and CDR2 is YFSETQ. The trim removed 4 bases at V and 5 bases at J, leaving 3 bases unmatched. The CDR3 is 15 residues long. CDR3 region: CASSAGLAGNNEQFF. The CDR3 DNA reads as TGCGCCAGCAGCGCGGGACTAGCGGGGAACAATGAGCAGTTCTTC.

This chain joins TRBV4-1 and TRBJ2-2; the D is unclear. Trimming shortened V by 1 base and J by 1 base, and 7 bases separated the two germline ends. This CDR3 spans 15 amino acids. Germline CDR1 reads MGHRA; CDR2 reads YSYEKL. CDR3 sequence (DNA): TGCGCCAGCAGCCAAGTTCCTAGGAACACCGGGGAGCTGTTTTTT. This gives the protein CASSQVPRNTGELFF.

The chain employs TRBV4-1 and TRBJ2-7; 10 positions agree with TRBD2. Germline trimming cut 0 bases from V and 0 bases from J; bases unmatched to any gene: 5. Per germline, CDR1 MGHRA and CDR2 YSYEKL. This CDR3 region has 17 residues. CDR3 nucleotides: TGCGCCAGCAGCCAAGATAGAGCGGGAGGGAGCTCCTACGAGCAGTACTTC. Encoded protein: CASSQDRAGGSSYEQYF.

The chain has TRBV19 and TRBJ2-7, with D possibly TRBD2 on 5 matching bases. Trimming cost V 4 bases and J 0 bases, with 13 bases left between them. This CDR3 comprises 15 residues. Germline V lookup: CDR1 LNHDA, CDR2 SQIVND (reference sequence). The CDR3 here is CASSKGRLSSYEQYF. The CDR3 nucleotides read TGTGCCAGTAGTAAGGGTAGACTAAGCTCCTACGAGCAGTACTTC. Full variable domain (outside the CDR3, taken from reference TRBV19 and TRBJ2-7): DGGITQSPKYLFRKEGQNVTLSCEQNLNHDAMYWYRQDPGQGLRLIYYSQIVNDFQKGDIAEGYSVSREKKESFPLTVTSAQKNPTAFYLCASSKGRLSSYEQYFGPGTRLTVT.